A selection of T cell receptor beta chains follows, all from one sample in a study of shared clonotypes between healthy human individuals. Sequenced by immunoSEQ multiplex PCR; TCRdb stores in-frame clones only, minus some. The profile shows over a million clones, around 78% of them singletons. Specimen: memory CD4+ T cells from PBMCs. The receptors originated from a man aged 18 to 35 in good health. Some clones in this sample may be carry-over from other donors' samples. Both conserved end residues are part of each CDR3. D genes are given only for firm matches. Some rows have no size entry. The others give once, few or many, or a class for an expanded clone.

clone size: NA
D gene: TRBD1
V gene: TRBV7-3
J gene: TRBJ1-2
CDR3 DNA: TGTGCCAGCAGCTTAGGCCCGGGACAGGGGGCAGTAGGCGGCTACACCTTC
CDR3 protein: CASSLGPGQGAVGGYTF

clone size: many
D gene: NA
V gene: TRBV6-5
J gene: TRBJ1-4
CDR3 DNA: TGTGCCAGCAGGCAGGGTGATGAAAAACTGTTTTTT
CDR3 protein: CASRQGDEKLFF

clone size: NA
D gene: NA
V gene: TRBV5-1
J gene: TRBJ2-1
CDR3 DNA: TGCGCCAGCAGCTTAGGGCAGGGGCTTTACAATGAGCAGTTCTTC
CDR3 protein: CASSLGQGLYNEQFF

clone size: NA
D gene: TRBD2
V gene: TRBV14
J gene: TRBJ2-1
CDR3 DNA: TGTGCCAGCAGGGCTAGCGGGAGGGCCTACAATGAGCAGTTCTTC
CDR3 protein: CASRASGRAYNEQFF

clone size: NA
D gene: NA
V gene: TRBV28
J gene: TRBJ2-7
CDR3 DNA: TGTGCCAGCAGTGCCTTACGGGTCTCGATCTACGAGCAGTACTTC
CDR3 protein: CASSALRVSIYEQYF

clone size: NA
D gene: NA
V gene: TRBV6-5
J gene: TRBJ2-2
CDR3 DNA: TGTGCCAGCAGTTATAACACCGGGGAGCTGTTTTTT
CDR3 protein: CASSYNTGELFF

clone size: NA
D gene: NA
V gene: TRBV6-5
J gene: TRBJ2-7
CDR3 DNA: TGTGCCAGCAGTTACGCAAAACAGGGACGGCGTGGCGAGCAGTACTTC
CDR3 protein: CASSYAKQGRRGEQYF

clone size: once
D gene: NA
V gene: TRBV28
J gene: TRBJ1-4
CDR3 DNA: TGTGCCAGCAGTTTCAAGGGGTTAGAAAATGAAAAACTGTTTTTT
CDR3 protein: CASSFKGLENEKLFF

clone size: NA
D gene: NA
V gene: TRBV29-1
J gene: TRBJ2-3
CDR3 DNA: TGCAGCGTTGAACAGGGTCGGCCTACGCAGTATTTT
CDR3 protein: CSVEQGRPTQYF

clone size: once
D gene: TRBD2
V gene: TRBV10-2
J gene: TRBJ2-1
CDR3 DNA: TGCGCCAGCAGCCTTGATAGCGGGAGCGCCAATGAGCAGTTCTTC
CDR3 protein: CASSLDSGSANEQFF

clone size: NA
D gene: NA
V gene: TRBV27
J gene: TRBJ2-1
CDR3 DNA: TGTGCCAGCAGTTTAAGTGTGTGGGGCTGGGATGAGCAGTTCTTC
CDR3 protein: CASSLSVWGWDEQFF

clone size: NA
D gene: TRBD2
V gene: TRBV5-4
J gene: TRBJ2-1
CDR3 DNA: TGTGCCAGCAGCTTTCCCCTGACGACTAGCGGGATCGGTGACAATGAGCAGTTCTTC
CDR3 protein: CASSFPLTTSGIGDNEQFF

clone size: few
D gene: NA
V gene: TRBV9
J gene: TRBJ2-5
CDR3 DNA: TGTGCCAGCAGCGATGCCTTGAGATTCGAGGAGACCCAGTACTTC
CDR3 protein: CASSDALRFEETQYF

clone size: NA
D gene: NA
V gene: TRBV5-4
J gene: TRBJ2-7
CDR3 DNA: TGTGCCAGCAGCTTGGTCCAGGGGGGCTACGAGCAGTACTTC
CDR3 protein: CASSLVQGGYEQYF